Listed here is a single TCR beta chain. Its cognate antigen is unknown. Time point: cycle 4 day 1 (C4D1), after around six weeks of nivolumab. Exposure to brentuximab vedotin varied, and each patient had relapsed following autologous stem cell transplantation. Thawed PBMCs yielded CD4+ T cells through magnetic negative selection. Only in-frame clones appear in the TCRdb table, and some are missing; sequencing was by immunoSEQ multiplex PCR. The sample lists fewer than 35,000 clones, 80% to 95% occurring once. The sample belongs to a study of PD-1 blockade in classical Hodgkin lymphoma. The V and J ends lost 6 bases and 3 bases respectively, with 12 bases between them. The germline gives CDR1 MNHNS, CDR2 SASEGT. The CDR3 runs to 13 residues. Whole-study results and caveats: Individuals who commenced nivolumab within less than 1 year of ASCT were excluded. Diminished baseline TCR diversity has been reported in newly diagnosed patients relative to healthy donors. CD4+ TCR diversity, unlike CD8+, climbed significantly by C4D1.

The chain couples TRBV6-1 to TRBJ2-7, with D tentatively TRBD1 (6 bases). The TCR comes from a human donor with classical Hodgkin lymphoma. The material sequenced was CD4+ T cells from blood, taken before the fourth cycle of nivolumab. CDR3 in amino acids: CASSPDRFYEQYF. CDR3 bases: TGTGCCAGCAGCCCCGACAGGTTCTACGAGCAGTACTTC.